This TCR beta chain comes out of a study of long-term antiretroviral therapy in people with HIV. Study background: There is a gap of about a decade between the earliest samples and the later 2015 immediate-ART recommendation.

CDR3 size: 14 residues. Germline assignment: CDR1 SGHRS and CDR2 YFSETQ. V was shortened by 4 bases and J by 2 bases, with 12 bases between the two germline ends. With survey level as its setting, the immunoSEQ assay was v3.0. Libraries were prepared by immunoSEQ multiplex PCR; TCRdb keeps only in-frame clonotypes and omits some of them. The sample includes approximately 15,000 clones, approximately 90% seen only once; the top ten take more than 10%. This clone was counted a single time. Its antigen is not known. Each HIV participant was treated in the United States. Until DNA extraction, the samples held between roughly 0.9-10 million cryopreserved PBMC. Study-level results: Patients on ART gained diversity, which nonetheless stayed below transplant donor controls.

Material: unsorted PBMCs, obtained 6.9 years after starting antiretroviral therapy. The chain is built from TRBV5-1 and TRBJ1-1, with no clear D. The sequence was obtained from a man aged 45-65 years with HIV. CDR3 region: CASSPPLGNTEAFF. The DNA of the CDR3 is TGCGCCAGCAGCCCCCCCCTCGGTAACACTGAAGCTTTCTTT.